This TCR beta chain is drawn from a study of T cell changes during pregnancy in multiple sclerosis. Data came from immunoSEQ multiplex PCR; TCRdb stores just in-frame clones and leaves some out. The repertoire holds about 21,000 clones, with approximately 90% as singletons. Source: CD8+ T cells from peripheral blood mononuclear cells, taken in the third trimester of pregnancy. The receptor comes from a female donor in good health, enrolled as a control in a pregnancy study.

The DNA for the CDR3 is TGTGCCAGTGGAGACAGGGATGGTTCTTCGCAGTATTTT. Protein product: CASGDRDGSSQYF. The chain joins TRBV19 to TRBJ2-3, with TRBD1 identical over 7 bases. V trimming: 8 bases; J trimming: 10 bases; junction bases outside the gene matches: 12. The CDR3 is 13 amino acids. From germline, CDR1 is LNHDA and CDR2 SQIVND (reference sequence).